This TCR beta chain comes out of a study of molecular identifiers for immune sequencing clone quantification. The study, taken as a whole, reports: Reports indicate spiked Jurkat TCR RNA from one cell could be found among roughly 950,000 naive cells.

Preparation methods for the bulk TCR libraries were those previously described, with listed TCR primers. MiXCR, applied by TCRdb to the PCR reads, yields one record per CDR3 protein. The table shows under 350,000 distinct CDR3 sequences, with about a quarter occurring only once. Sorting recovered naive CD8 T cells on a CD8+CD4-CCR7+CD45RA+ profile. Comment on this clonotype: Its antigen is unknown.

The sample was naive CD8+ T cells from blood, with Jurkat cell RNA spiked in. Subset of the sample: FACS-sorted CD8+CD4-CCR7+CD45RA+ naive T cells. This receptor was taken from a human donor in good health. Some libraries in this study had Jurkat cell RNA spiked in.

The CDR3 nucleotides read TGCGCCAGCAGCCAAGACGTAGCGGGAGGGTCGTTAGAGACCCAGTACTTC. Its protein is CASSQDVAGGSLETQYF. This chain joins TRBV4-3 and TRBJ2-5; TRBD2 agrees at 11 bases. The CDR3 has 17 amino acids. Germline CDR1 reads LGHNA; CDR2 reads YSLEER. V lost 0 bases to trimming and J lost 4 bases; unmatched junction nucleotides: 7.